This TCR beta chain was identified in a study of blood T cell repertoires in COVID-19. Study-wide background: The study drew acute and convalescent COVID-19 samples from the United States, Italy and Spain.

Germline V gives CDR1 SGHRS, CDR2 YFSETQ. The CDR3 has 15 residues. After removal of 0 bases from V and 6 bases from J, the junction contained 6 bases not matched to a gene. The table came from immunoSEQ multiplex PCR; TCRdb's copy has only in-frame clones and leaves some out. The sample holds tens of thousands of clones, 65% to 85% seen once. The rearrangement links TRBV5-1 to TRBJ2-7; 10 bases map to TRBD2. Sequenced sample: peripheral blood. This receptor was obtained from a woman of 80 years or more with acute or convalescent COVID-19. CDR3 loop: CASSLESGRAFEQYF. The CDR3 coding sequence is TGCGCCAGCAGCTTGGAGAGCGGGAGGGCGTTCGAGCAGTACTTC.